This T cell receptor (beta chain) is from a study of blood T cells in healthy people across ages. This clonotype was seen repeatedly, ten times or more. A second PCR, run for roughly 7 to 11 cycles, used a sample-barcoded 5' primer plus a J-beta primer mix. All samples gave at least 2.5 million CDR3-containing paired-end reads. TCRdb independently ran MiXCR on the 5' RACE reads; one entry per CDR3 protein. The sample contains about 1.1 million distinct CDR3 sequences, about two fifths of which appear only once. The CDR3 is 13 amino acids. The germline V gene encodes CDR1 MNHEY and CDR2 SMNVEV (reference sequence). The V end lost 5 bases, the J end lost 4 bases, and 11 bases lay between the germline ends.

This TCR was sampled from a man in his late teens or twenties in good health. Input material: blood. The rearrangement links TRBV27 to TRBJ1-2; maybe TRBD1 (6 bases). The CDR3 nucleotides read TGTGCCAGCAGTGTAGGACAGACCTATGGCTACACCTTC. This codes for CASSVGQTYGYTF.